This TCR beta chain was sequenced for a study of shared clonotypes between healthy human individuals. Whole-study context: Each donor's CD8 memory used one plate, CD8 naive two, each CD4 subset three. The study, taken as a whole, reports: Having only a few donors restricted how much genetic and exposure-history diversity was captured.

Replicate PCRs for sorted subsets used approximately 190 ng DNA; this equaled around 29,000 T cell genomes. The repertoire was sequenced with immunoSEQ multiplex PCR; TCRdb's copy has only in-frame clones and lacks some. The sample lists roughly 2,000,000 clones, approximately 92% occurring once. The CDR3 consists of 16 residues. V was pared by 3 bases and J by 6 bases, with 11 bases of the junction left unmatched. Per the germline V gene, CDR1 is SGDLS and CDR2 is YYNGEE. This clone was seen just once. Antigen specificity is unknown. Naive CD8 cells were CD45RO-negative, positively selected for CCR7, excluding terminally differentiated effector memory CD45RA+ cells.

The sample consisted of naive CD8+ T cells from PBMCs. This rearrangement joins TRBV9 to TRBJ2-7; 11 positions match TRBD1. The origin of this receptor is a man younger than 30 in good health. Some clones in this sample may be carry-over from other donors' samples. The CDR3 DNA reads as TGTGCCAGCAGCGCCTCCGGGACAGGGGGGGTTGGCGAGCAGTACTTC. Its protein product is CASSASGTGGVGEQYF.